These 4 T cell receptor beta chains originate from one sample sequenced in a study of T cells after yellow fever vaccination. TCRdb used MiXCR to reprocess the 5' RACE reads, holding one entry per CDR3 protein. The sample consists of approximately 300,000 distinct CDR3 sequences, roughly 6.8% of them appearing once. The sample consisted of PBMCs, taken about 49 days after the first yellow fever vaccination. These receptors were collected from a man aged 18 to 29 who received the YFV17D yellow fever vaccine.

This clonotype was seen a few times. This chain joins TRBV4-3 and TRBJ2-5; D unresolved. Germline CDR1 reads LGHNA; CDR2 reads YSLEER. Trimming stripped 2 bases from V and 1 base from J, with 5 bases between. The CDR3 is 13 amino acids. Here the CDR3 reads CASSQRAQETQYF. The CDR3 DNA reads as TGCGCCAGCAGCCAAAGAGCCCAAGAGACCCAGTACTTC.

J is TRBJ2-3 and V is TRBV12-3 or TRBV12-4; TRBD2 is a possible D gene (7 bases). The V end was cut by 5 bases, the J end by 5 bases, with 20 bases between. The CDR3 spans 16 residues. CDR3 DNA sequence: TGTGCCAGCAGTAACTCTGTGGGGGGGCCCATAGATACGCAGTATTTT. Protein: CASSNSVGGPIDTQYF.

This clonotype was found many times. V and J are TRBV28 and TRBJ2-2; tentative D call: TRBD2 (6 bases). This CDR3 contains 13 residues. V was pared by 5 bases and J by 4 bases, with 8 bases between. In germline, CDR1 is MDHEN, CDR2 SYDVKM. The CDR3 loop is CASSLTSTGELFF. As DNA, the CDR3 is TGTGCCAGCAGTCTGACTAGCACCGGGGAGCTGTTTTTT. The full variable domain, its missing parts supplied by reference TRBV28 and TRBJ2-2, is DVKVTQSSRYLVKRTGEKVFLECVQDMDHENMFWYRQDPGLGLRLIYFSYDVKMKEKGDIPEGYSVSREKKERFSLILESASTNQTSMYLCASSLTSTGELFFGEGSRLTVL.

This clonotype has just a few counts. The chain links TRBV27 to TRBJ2-3, with 9 bases that match TRBD2. J gave up 6 bases and V 5 bases, and 12 bases lay outside the gene matches. Germline CDR1 reads MNHEY; CDR2 reads SMNVEV (reference sequence). The CDR3 is 16 amino acids. The CDR3 loop reads CASSHPSGAAGDTQYF. The CDR3 DNA reads as TGTGCCAGCAGTCACCCTAGCGGGGCCGCAGGGGATACGCAGTATTTT.